These T cell receptor beta chains were read from a single sample in a study of persistence of HIV-infected CD4 T cells. These receptors' antigens are unknown. The table came from immunoSEQ multiplex PCR; TCRdb's copy has only in-frame clones and leaves some out. The sample yields 25,000 to 35,000 clones, 82% seen once. The source was CD4+ T cells sorted from PBMCs after approximately 19-hour stimulation, collected from a patient who received antiretroviral therapy. All receptors derive from an adult man with HIV who was CMV-seropositive. CDR3s include the opening cysteine and the closing phenylalanine or tryptophan. Fields, in order: D gene, V gene, clone size, J gene, CDR3 protein, CDR3 DNA. D genes are given only for firm matches. The size field is filled for only some rows; it gives once, few, many or a size class.

D gene: .; V gene: TRBV12-3/TRBV12-4; clone size: .; J gene: TRBJ1-2; CDR3 protein: CASSTSGDGYTF; CDR3 DNA: TGTGCCAGCAGTACCTCCGGGGACGGCTACACCTTC
D gene: .; V gene: TRBV11-3; clone size: .; J gene: TRBJ2-3; CDR3 protein: CASRHRQAITVTDTQYF; CDR3 DNA: TGTGCCAGCAGACACAGACAGGCCATTACCGTCACAGATACGCAGTATTTT
D gene: .; V gene: TRBV7-6; clone size: .; J gene: TRBJ1-2; CDR3 protein: CASSSEDNYGYTF; CDR3 DNA: TGTGCCAGCAGCTCAGAGGATAACTATGGCTACACCTTC
D gene: .; V gene: TRBV4-3; clone size: .; J gene: TRBJ2-7; CDR3 protein: CASSPHRVDSYEQYF; CDR3 DNA: TGCGCCAGCAGCCCCCACAGGGTCGACTCCTACGAGCAGTACTTC
D gene: .; V gene: TRBV4-2; clone size: once; J gene: TRBJ1-1; CDR3 protein: CASSHNTEAFF; CDR3 DNA: TGTGCCAGCAGCCACAACACTGAAGCTTTCTTT
D gene: .; V gene: TRBV30; clone size: .; J gene: TRBJ2-7; CDR3 protein: CAWSRGPDEQYF; CDR3 DNA: TGTGCCTGGAGTAGAGGACCCGACGAGCAGTACTTC
D gene: .; V gene: TRBV25-1; clone size: .; J gene: TRBJ1-2; CDR3 protein: CASRGALYGYTF; CDR3 DNA: TGTGCCAGCCGAGGGGCACTCTATGGCTACACCTTC
D gene: TRBD1; V gene: TRBV20-1; clone size: few; J gene: TRBJ2-2; CDR3 protein: CSASGQGSFTGELFF; CDR3 DNA: TGCAGTGCCAGTGGACAGGGCTCCTTCACCGGGGAGCTGTTTTTT
D gene: TRBD1; V gene: TRBV6-6; clone size: few; J gene: TRBJ2-5; CDR3 protein: CASRLDRAGFETQYF; CDR3 DNA: TGTGCCAGCAGACTAGACAGGGCGGGTTTTGAGACCCAGTACTTC
D gene: .; V gene: TRBV3-1/TRBV3-2; clone size: .; J gene: TRBJ2-3; CDR3 protein: CASSQDTAGAGRAQYF; CDR3 DNA: TGTGCCAGCAGCCAAGATACGGCGGGGGCGGGTAGGGCGCAGTATTTT
D gene: .; V gene: TRBV5-4; clone size: .; J gene: TRBJ1-1; CDR3 protein: CASSLVNTEAFF; CDR3 DNA: TGTGCCAGCAGCTTGGTGAACACTGAAGCTTTCTTT
D gene: .; V gene: TRBV10-2; clone size: .; J gene: TRBJ1-1; CDR3 protein: CASRWGVTEAFF; CDR3 DNA: TGCGCCAGTCGGTGGGGGGTCACTGAAGCTTTCTTT
D gene: TRBD1; V gene: TRBV3-1/TRBV3-2; clone size: .; J gene: TRBJ1-6; CDR3 protein: CASKDRFHSPLHF; CDR3 DNA: TGTGCCAGCAAGGACAGGTTCCATTCACCCCTCCACTTT
D gene: .; V gene: TRBV28; clone size: .; J gene: TRBJ2-1; CDR3 protein: CASSLWQGRNEQFF; CDR3 DNA: TGTGCCAGCAGTTTATGGCAGGGGCGCAATGAGCAGTTCTTC
D gene: .; V gene: TRBV6-2/TRBV6-3; clone size: .; J gene: TRBJ1-2; CDR3 protein: CASSFSGRVPYGYTF; CDR3 DNA: TGTGCCAGCAGTTTCTCGGGACGAGTACCCTATGGCTACACCTTC
D gene: .; V gene: TRBV19; clone size: few; J gene: TRBJ1-3; CDR3 protein: CASQARESSGNTIYF; CDR3 DNA: TGTGCCAGCCAAGCCAGGGAGAGCTCTGGAAACACCATATATTTT
D gene: TRBD1; V gene: TRBV3-1/TRBV3-2; clone size: few; J gene: TRBJ1-2; CDR3 protein: CASSHRQERDRGGGYTF; CDR3 DNA: TGTGCCAGCAGCCATCGGCAGGAAAGGGACAGGGGCGGCGGCTACACCTTC
D gene: .; V gene: TRBV5-1; clone size: .; J gene: TRBJ2-2; CDR3 protein: CASSFSTGELFF; CDR3 DNA: TGCGCCAGCAGCTTTAGCACCGGGGAGCTGTTTTTT
D gene: TRBD2; V gene: TRBV6-1; clone size: once; J gene: TRBJ2-7; CDR3 protein: CASNRNGAGGEQYF; CDR3 DNA: TGTGCCAGCAACCGAAATGGAGCGGGGGGGGAGCAGTACTTC
D gene: .; V gene: TRBV18; clone size: .; J gene: TRBJ1-1; CDR3 protein: CASSKTGTTEAFF; CDR3 DNA: TGTGCCAGCTCAAAAACAGGGACCACTGAAGCTTTCTTT
D gene: .; V gene: TRBV30; clone size: .; J gene: TRBJ2-5; CDR3 protein: CAWTRQAVYQETQYF; CDR3 DNA: TGTGCCTGGACCCGGCAGGCAGTGTACCAAGAGACCCAGTACTTC
D gene: TRBD2; V gene: TRBV6-1; clone size: once; J gene: TRBJ2-3; CDR3 protein: CASSGLAGGPGDTQYF; CDR3 DNA: TGTGCCAGCAGTGGGTTGGCGGGGGGGCCAGGAGATACGCAGTATTTT
D gene: .; V gene: TRBV7-2; clone size: .; J gene: TRBJ2-3; CDR3 protein: CASSLFGSTDTQYF; CDR3 DNA: TGTGCCAGCAGCTTATTTGGGAGCACAGATACGCAGTATTTT